Below are 22 T cell receptor beta chains sequenced from a single sample in a study of blood T cell repertoires in COVID-19. Repertoires were generated with immunoSEQ multiplex PCR, while TCRdb's copy carries only in-frame clones and drops some. The sample contains 25,000 or so clones, approximately 90% of which appear only once. Specimen: peripheral blood. These TCRs come from a woman older than 75 with active or convalescent COVID-19.

The chain is built from TRBV19 and TRBJ1-1, with 8 nucleotides matching TRBD1. The CDR3 sequence is 15 residues long. Germline CDR1 and CDR2: LNHDA and SQIVND (reference sequence). V was pared by 1 base and J by 11 bases, with 12 bases of the junction left unmatched. CDR3 in amino acids: CASSIAQGAGRSAFF. The CDR3 coding sequence is TGTGCCAGTAGTATAGCCCAGGGGGCTGGTAGATCGGCTTTCTTT. The whole variable domain, filled in from reference TRBV19 and TRBJ1-1, reads DGGITQSPKYLFRKEGQNVTLSCEQNLNHDAMYWYRQDPGQGLRLIYYSQIVNDFQKGDIAEGYSVSREKKESFPLTVTSAQKNPTAFYLCASSIAQGAGRSAFFGQGTRLTVV.

The chain uses TRBV7-2 and TRBJ2-5; 9 bases agree with TRBD2. This CDR3 is 15 amino acids long. V was pared by 2 bases and J by 3 bases, with 4 bases of the junction left unmatched. The germline V gene encodes CDR1 SGHTA and CDR2 FQGNSA. CDR3 in amino acids: CASSLYRGGEETQYF. The CDR3 region has the DNA TGTGCCAGCAGCTTATATCGCGGGGGGGAAGAGACCCAGTACTTC. Based on the CDR3 plus reference TRBV7-2 and TRBJ2-5, the full variable domain is GAGVSQSPSNKVTEKGKDVELRCDPISGHTALYWYRQSLGQGLEFLIYFQGNSAPDKSGLPSDRFSAERTGGSVSTLTIQRTQQEDSAVYLCASSLYRGGEETQYFGPGTRLLVL.

The V and J genes are TRBV6-5 and TRBJ1-1, with D maybe TRBD1 (5 bases). Trimming shortened V by 0 bases and J by 7 bases, and 15 bases separated the two germline ends. Germline CDR1 and CDR2: MNHEY and SVGAGI. CDR3 length equals 15 residues. The CDR3 region is CASSYSIQVPLEAFF. DNA of the CDR3: TGTGCCAGCAGTTACTCGATACAGGTGCCGCTTGAAGCTTTCTTT.

J is TRBJ2-2 and V is TRBV19; D may be TRBD1 (6 bases). This CDR3 comprises 15 residues. The V end was cut by 3 bases, the J end by 3 bases, with 11 bases between. The germline CDR1 and CDR2 sequences are LNHDA and SQIVND (reference sequence). The CDR3 spells CASSIQGIDTGELFF. CDR3 coding DNA: TGTGCCAGTAGTATCCAGGGGATAGACACCGGGGAGCTGTTTTTT.

This chain links TRBV19 with TRBJ1-1; D not certain. The germline V gene has CDR1 LNHDA and CDR2 SQIVND (reference sequence). This CDR3 contains 14 residues. With 7 bases removed from V and 1 base from J, the gap between germline ends came to 13 bases. The CDR3 reads CASKSLGPNTEAFF. The CDR3 DNA is TGTGCCAGTAAGTCCTTGGGCCCGAACACTGAAGCTTTCTTT.

This chain uses TRBV19 with TRBJ1-4, with 8 positions matching TRBD1. CDR3 length: 15 residues. Unmatched junction bases numbered 10, after V lost 6 bases and J lost 7 bases. Germline-derived CDR1 and CDR2 are LNHDA and SQIVND (reference sequence). CDR3 DNA: TGTGCCAGTAGCGACAGGGGAGGGTTAGTTGAAAAACTGTTTTTT. This gives the protein CASSDRGGLVEKLFF.

The rearrangement links TRBV5-1 to TRBJ2-2; D call uncertain. The CDR3 totals 16 residues. In germline, CDR1 is SGHRS, CDR2 YFSETQ. Trimming pared 0 bases from V and 4 bases from J, leaving 13 bases between. The CDR3 DNA sequence: TGCGCCAGCAGCTTGGCCGCGACTGAAGTCACCGGGGAGCTGTTTTTT. Its translation: CASSLAATEVTGELFF.

The gene calls are TRBV3-1 (or the pseudogene TRBV3-2) and TRBJ1-3; possible D gene TRBD1, 5 bases. The CDR3 contains 11 residues. V was trimmed by 1 base and J by 12 bases, leaving 7 bases between them. Germline CDR1 is LGHDT and CDR2 is YNNKEL (reference sequence). DNA for the CDR3: TGTGCCAGCAGCCAAGGGGGCAGCATATATTTT. Translated, it gives CASSQGGSIYF.

The gene calls are TRBV5-6 and TRBJ2-7; 11 bases align to TRBD2. The CDR3 loop spans 15 amino acids. The germline CDR1 and CDR2 sequences are SGHDT and YYEEEE. With V trimmed by 3 bases and J by 3 bases, 5 bases remained unmatched. CDR3 sequence: CASSWGTSGLYEQYF. The CDR3 DNA follows: TGTGCCAGCAGCTGGGGGACTAGCGGACTCTACGAGCAGTACTTC.

This clone is a singleton in its sample. The chain has TRBV14 and TRBJ2-7, with 7 bases fitting TRBD1. V lost 5 bases to trimming and J lost 4 bases; unmatched junction nucleotides: 23. Germline lookup yields CDR1 SGHDN and CDR2 FVKESK. CDR3 length: 19 residues. The CDR3 nucleotides are TGTGCCAGCAGCGGCGTCACGATACCCCGGGACAGCCCCTTTTACGAGCAGTACTTC. Encoded protein: CASSGVTIPRDSPFYEQYF.

This clone has just one count. The chain couples TRBV2 to TRBJ1-5; possible D gene TRBD1, 5 bases. CDR3 length equals 16 residues. The germline gives CDR1 SNHLY, CDR2 FYNNEI. V was cut by 2 bases and J by 0 bases, with 11 bases left in between. CDR3 protein: CASSEYTGYSNQPQHF. The CDR3 nucleotides read TGTGCCAGCAGTGAATACACAGGCTATAGCAATCAGCCCCAGCATTTT. The full variable domain, in which reference TRBV2 and TRBJ1-5 provide the parts outside the CDR3, is EPEVTQTPSHQVTQMGQEVILRCVPISNHLYFYWYRQILGQKVEFLVSFYNNEISEKSEIFDDQFSVERPDGSNFTLKIRSTKLEDSAMYFCASSEYTGYSNQPQHFGDGTRLSIL.

The rearrangement joins TRBV10-3 to TRBJ2-3; D is uncertain. This CDR3 has 14 amino acids. With 11 bases removed from V and 4 bases from J, the gap between germline ends came to 19 bases. The V gene's germline CDR1 is ENHRY and CDR2 SYGVKD. CDR3 sequence (DNA): TGTGCCCTCCCAAACGGCCTGGAGTCAGATACGCAGTATTTT. Its translation: CALPNGLESDTQYF.

This chain links TRBV20-1 with TRBJ1-2; D not resolved. V gave up 3 bases and J gave up 0 bases, with 11 bases separating them. Germline CDR1 reads DFQATT; CDR2 reads SNEGSKA (reference sequence). The CDR3 extends over 14 amino acids. This CDR3 is CSASVGPTNYGYTF. DNA for the CDR3: TGCAGTGCTAGTGTTGGGCCTACTAACTATGGCTACACCTTC.

The genes are TRBV30 and TRBJ1-3, with D possibly matching TRBD1 (5 bases). Germline V gene sequence: CDR1 GTSNPN, CDR2 SVGIG (reference sequence). V was clipped by 2 bases and J by 4 bases, with 15 bases between them. The CDR3 is 15 residues long. CDR3 residues: CAWSPRGSRGNTIYF. CDR3 nucleotides: TGTGCCTGGAGTCCAAGGGGATCTAGGGGAAACACCATATATTTT.

The V gene is TRBV10-3, the J gene TRBJ2-7; 10 nucleotides agree with TRBD1. Germline assignment: CDR1 ENHRY and CDR2 SYGVKD. Losses at the gene ends were 0 bases for V and 4 bases for J; bases not matched to a gene: 3. The CDR3 covers 15 residues. The CDR3 reads CAISESPGQGYEQYF. CDR3 bases: TGTGCCATCAGTGAGTCCCCGGGACAGGGGTACGAGCAGTACTTC.

The chain joins TRBV4-3 to TRBJ2-7; tentatively, D is TRBD2 (6 bases). Germline V gives CDR1 LGHNA, CDR2 YSLEER. V was shortened by 1 base and J by 3 bases, with 13 bases between the two germline ends. The CDR3 length is 15 residues. The DNA of the CDR3 is TGCGCCAGCAGCCAAGCATTCTCGCGGGGCTACGAGCAGTACTTC. Amino acid sequence: CASSQAFSRGYEQYF.

The chain is built from TRBV2 and TRBJ1-1; D remains ambiguous. The germline V and J ends were trimmed by 2 bases and 5 bases, with 12 bases remaining between them. This CDR3 is built from 14 residues. The germline CDR1 and CDR2 sequences are SNHLY and FYNNEI. The CDR3 DNA sequence: TGTGCCAGCAGTGAAACCTTCACCGGGACTGAAGCTTTCTTT. Amino acids: CASSETFTGTEAFF.

This chain uses TRBV28 with TRBJ1-4; D is perhaps TRBD1 (6 bases). The V gene lost 5 bases and the J gene lost 2 bases, with 21 bases spanning the gap. Germline V lookup: CDR1 MDHEN, CDR2 SYDVKM. This CDR3 has 18 amino acids. The CDR3 region has the DNA TGTGCCAGCAGTCCCCTGGGCGGGGGGCTCTCCACTAATGAAAAACTGTTTTTT. It yields the protein CASSPLGGGLSTNEKLFF.

This chain joins TRBV15 and TRBJ2-1; 12 bases are shared with TRBD1. The CDR3 is 15 amino acids. Germline trimming cut 2 bases from V and 12 bases from J; bases unmatched to any gene: 8. From germline, CDR1 is LNHNV and CDR2 YYDKDF (reference sequence). For the CDR3, the DNA is TGTGCCACCAGCAGACCCGGGACAGGGGGCTTCGGGCAGTTCTTC. It translates to CATSRPGTGGFGQFF.

The chain joins TRBV5-1 to TRBJ2-1; 7 bases are shared with TRBD2. V dropped 1 base and J dropped 5; count of bases not matched to a gene: 9. CDR1 and CDR2 (germline): SGHRS, YFSETQ. The CDR3 spans 16 residues. CDR3 loop: CASSLYGGGSNNEQFF. CDR3 nucleotides: TGCGCCAGCAGCTTGTATGGGGGAGGGTCGAACAATGAGCAGTTCTTC.

CDR3 protein: CASSPSWGQGSYEQYF. The DNA of the CDR3 is TGTGCCAGCTCACCGAGTTGGGGGCAGGGATCCTACGAGCAGTACTTC. The chain links TRBV18 to TRBJ2-7; D may be TRBD1 (6 bases). The germline V and J ends were trimmed by 3 bases and 1 base, with 16 bases remaining between them. The germline gives CDR1 KGHSH, CDR2 LQKENI. The CDR3 totals 16 residues. The variable domain in full, with the rest retrieved from reference TRBV18 and TRBJ2-7, is NAGVMQNPRHLVRRRGQEARLRCSPMKGHSHVYWYRQLPEEGLKFMVYLQKENIIDESGMPKERFSAEFPKEGPSILRIQQVVRGDSAAYFCASSPSWGQGSYEQYFGPGTRLTVT.

This clone came up once. V is TRBV11-2 and J is TRBJ2-3, with 8 bases matching TRBD1. Trimming took 4 bases from V and 2 from J; bases not matched to a gene: 11. CDR1 is SGHAT, CDR2 FQNNGV, per germline. The CDR3 runs 17 residues. The CDR3 region is CASSYRRQGASTDTQYF. The CDR3 coding sequence is TGTGCCAGCAGCTATCGACGGCAGGGGGCGTCCACAGATACGCAGTATTTT.